This record concerns one T cell receptor (beta chain) sequence. Its target antigen remains unknown. Nothing much larger sits one base from this clone, and base qualities are not available. Each collaborating institution followed its own protocols to collect whole blood in K2EDTA tubes. Collaborator samples were shipped for TCRbeta analysis as frozen whole blood, isolated PBMCs, or DNA extracted from either sample type. CDR3 length: 14 amino acids, cysteine to phenylalanine. CDR3 DNA is the only sequence kept; it has 42 bases, read in frame from the first base. At the junction V is shortened by 6 bases and J by 2 bases; bases outside the gene matches: 4. Taken from the germline V gene, the CDR1 and CDR2 loops are SGHRS and YFSETQ. The data were taken from a study of blood T cell repertoires in COVID-19 (dated by TCRdb to 2020 to 2022). As for the study more broadly: The collaborator samples originated in the United States, Italy and Spain and spanned the acute and convalescent phases of COVID-19. The sample metadata nearly always contained a de-identified subject ID, COVID-19 status, age in years and sex. Samples were obtained from the ongoing ImmuneRACE study (first 160 participants) and from about 1,300 subjects provided by 6 global collaborators. The prospective study material was composed of cDNA or gDNA derived from T cells, B-cell-depleted T cells, or PBMCs. A freely available public database, intended as a resource for researchers studying the immune response to SARS-CoV-2, is where the repertoires were released. The dataset comprised deeply sampled blood TCRbeta repertoires from subjects exposed to, actively infected with, or recovered from COVID-19. HLA class I and class II types, where available, came from metadata supplied by the sample provider rather than from assay-based typing.

TCRbeta CDR3 regions were amplified from genomic DNA using the immunoSEQ Assay, a bias-controlled multiplex PCR. In the paper's pipeline: Within the assay, amplification of reference gene primers was used to estimate how many nucleated cells each sample contained. Sequence reads were collapsed and filtered to measure the absolute abundance of every unique TCRbeta CDR3 rearrangement. For each sample, productive Simpson clonality was calculated by taking the square root of Simpson's diversity index across productive rearrangements. As stored in TCRdb, this immuneACCESS dataset retains in-frame rearrangements with V and J assigned. A fraction of the clones does not appear; measured against another copy, unresolved V genes explain less than half of the discrepancy, and the remainder lacks a known reason. Clonal size and the V and J genes are those of that table, whereas D and trimming came from the DNA. Here the sample has 35,000 to 40,000 clones; roughly 84% occur a single time. About 31% of the sample comes from the top ten.

The study at large found these results: How much clinical and demographic metadata was included differed by source and by participant, and the metadata was provided uncurated.

The chain uses TRBV5-1 and TRBJ2-2; TRBD1 agrees with 7 junctional bases. What was sequenced was peripheral blood. The sequence was collected from a man aged 65 to 79 with active COVID-19. The bases are TGCGCCAGCACCAGGGACAGCAACACCGGGGAGCTGTTTTTT. Translation gives CASTRDSNTGELFF.